Included here is one T cell receptor beta chain sequence, with context. V was shortened by 4 bases and J by 5 bases, with 17 bases between the two germline ends. The germline V gene encodes CDR1 MNHNS and CDR2 SASEGT. This CDR3 comprises 15 residues. Each donor was a Caucasian adult residing in Nashville, Tennessee. The data stem from a study of shared clonotypes between healthy human individuals. Assay: immunoSEQ multiplex PCR; the TCRdb copy retains only in-frame clones and omits some. The sample records more than 450,000 clones, 79% being singletons. The V and J genes are TRBV6-1 and TRBJ1-2; maybe TRBD1 (6 bases). The sample was PBMCs. The TCR sequence derives from a woman aged 35 to 49 in good health. Some clones in this sample may be carry-over from other donors' samples. CDR3 DNA sequence: TGTGCCAGCAGTGCCGGGGGGGGCGGATTATATGGCTACACCTTC. As protein: CASSAGGGGLYGYTF.